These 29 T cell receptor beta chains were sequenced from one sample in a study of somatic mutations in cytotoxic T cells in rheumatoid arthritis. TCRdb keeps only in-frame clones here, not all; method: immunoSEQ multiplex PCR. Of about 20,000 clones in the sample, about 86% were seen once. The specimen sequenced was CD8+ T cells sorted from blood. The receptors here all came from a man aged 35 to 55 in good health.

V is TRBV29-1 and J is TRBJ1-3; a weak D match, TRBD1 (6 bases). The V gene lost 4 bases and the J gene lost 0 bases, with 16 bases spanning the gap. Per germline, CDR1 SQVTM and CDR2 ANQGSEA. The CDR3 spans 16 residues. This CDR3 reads CSVAEATGISGNTIYF. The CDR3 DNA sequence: TGCAGCGTTGCCGAAGCTACAGGGATCTCTGGAAACACCATATATTTT.

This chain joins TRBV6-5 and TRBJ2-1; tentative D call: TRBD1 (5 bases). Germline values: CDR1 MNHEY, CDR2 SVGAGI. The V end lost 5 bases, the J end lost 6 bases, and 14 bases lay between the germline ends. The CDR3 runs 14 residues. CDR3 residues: CASSQISGINEQFF. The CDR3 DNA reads TGTGCCAGCAGTCAGATCTCAGGGATCAATGAGCAGTTCTTC.

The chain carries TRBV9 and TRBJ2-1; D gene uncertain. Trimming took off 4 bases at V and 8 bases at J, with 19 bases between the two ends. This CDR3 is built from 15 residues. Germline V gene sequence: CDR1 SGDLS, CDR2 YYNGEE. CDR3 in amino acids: CASSPTDSPRDEQFF. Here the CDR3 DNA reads TGTGCCAGCAGCCCGACGGATAGCCCTCGTGATGAGCAGTTCTTC.

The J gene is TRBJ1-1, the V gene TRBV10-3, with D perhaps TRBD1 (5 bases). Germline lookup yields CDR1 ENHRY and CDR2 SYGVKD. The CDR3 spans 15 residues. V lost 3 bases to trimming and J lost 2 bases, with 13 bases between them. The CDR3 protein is CAISDHDSLNTEAFF. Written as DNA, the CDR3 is TGTGCCATCAGTGACCACGACAGCCTTAACACTGAAGCTTTCTTT.

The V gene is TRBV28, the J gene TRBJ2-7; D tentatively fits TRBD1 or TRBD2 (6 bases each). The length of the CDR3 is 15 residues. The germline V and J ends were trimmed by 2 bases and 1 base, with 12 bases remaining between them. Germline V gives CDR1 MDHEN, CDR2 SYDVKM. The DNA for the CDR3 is TGTGCCAGCAGTTTAATGCAGGGGACTTCCTACGAGCAGTACTTC. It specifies CASSLMQGTSYEQYF.

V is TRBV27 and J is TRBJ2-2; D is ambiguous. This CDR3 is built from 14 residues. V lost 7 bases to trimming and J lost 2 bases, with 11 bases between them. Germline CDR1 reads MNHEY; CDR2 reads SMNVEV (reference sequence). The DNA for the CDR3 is TGTGCCAGCAAGAGACCCTCCAACACCGGGGAGCTGTTTTTT. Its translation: CASKRPSNTGELFF.

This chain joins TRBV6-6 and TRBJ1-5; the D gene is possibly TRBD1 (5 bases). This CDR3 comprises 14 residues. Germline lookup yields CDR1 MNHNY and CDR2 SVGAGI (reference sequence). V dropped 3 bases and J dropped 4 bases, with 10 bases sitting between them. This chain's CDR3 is CASSYPGSNQPQHF. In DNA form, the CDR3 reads TGTGCCAGCAGTTATCCAGGGAGTAATCAGCCCCAGCATTTT.

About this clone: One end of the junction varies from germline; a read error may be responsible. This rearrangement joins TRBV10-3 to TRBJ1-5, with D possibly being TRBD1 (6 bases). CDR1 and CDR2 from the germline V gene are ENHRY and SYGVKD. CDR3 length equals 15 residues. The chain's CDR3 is CATSRGGLSNQPQHF. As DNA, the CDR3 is TGTGCCACCAGTCGGGGGGGGCTTAGCAATCAGCCCCAGCATTTT.

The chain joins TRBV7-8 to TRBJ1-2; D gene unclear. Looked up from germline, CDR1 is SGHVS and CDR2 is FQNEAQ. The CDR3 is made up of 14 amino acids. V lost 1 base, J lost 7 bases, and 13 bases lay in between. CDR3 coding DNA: TGTGCCAGCAGCTTAGTTGGGGTTTGGGGTGGCTACACCTTC. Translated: CASSLVGVWGGYTF.

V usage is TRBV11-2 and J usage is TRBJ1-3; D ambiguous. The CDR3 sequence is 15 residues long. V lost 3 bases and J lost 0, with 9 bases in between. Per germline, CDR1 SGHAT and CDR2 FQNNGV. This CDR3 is CASSFSQISGNTIYF. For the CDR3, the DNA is TGTGCCAGCAGCTTTAGCCAGATCTCTGGAAACACCATATATTTT.

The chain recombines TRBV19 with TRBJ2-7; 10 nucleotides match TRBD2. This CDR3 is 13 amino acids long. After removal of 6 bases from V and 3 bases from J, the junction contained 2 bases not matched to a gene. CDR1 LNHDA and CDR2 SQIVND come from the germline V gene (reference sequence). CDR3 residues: CASSLAGDYEQYF. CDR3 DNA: TGTGCCAGTAGCCTAGCGGGAGACTACGAGCAGTACTTC.

DNA for the CDR3: TGTGCCAGCAGCGTACTGACTAGCGGGACCGACAATGAGCAGTTCTTC. Its protein is CASSVLTSGTDNEQFF. V is TRBV9 and J is TRBJ2-1, with TRBD2 identical over 11 bases. Germline CDR1 SGDLS, CDR2 YYNGEE. V was pared by 1 base and J by 5 bases, with 5 bases of the junction left unmatched. CDR3 size: 16 residues.

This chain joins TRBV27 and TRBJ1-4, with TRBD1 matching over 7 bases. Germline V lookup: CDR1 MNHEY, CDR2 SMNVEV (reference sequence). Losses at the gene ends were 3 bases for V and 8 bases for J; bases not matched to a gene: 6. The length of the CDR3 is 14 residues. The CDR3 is CASSFRQGGEKLFF. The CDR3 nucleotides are TGTGCCAGCAGTTTTCGACAGGGTGGGGAAAAACTGTTTTTT.

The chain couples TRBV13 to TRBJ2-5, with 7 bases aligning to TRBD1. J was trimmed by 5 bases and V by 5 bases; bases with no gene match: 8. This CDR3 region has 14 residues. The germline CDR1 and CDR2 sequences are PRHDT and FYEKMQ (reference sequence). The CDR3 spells CASSVTGAVETQYF. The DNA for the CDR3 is TGTGCCAGCAGCGTCACAGGGGCGGTGGAGACCCAGTACTTC.

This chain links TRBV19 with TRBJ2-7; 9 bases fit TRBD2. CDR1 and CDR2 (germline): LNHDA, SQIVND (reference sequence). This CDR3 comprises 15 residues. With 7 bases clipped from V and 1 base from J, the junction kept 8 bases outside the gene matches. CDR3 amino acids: CASTASAGGSYEQYF. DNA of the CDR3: TGTGCCAGTACCGCCTCGGCGGGAGGGTCCTACGAGCAGTACTTC.

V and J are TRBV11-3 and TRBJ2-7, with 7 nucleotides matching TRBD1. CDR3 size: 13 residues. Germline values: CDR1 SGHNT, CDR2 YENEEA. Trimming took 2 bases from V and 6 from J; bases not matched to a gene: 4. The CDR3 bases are TGTGCCAGCAGCTTAAGGACAGGCTGCGAGCAGTACTTC. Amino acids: CASSLRTGCEQYF.

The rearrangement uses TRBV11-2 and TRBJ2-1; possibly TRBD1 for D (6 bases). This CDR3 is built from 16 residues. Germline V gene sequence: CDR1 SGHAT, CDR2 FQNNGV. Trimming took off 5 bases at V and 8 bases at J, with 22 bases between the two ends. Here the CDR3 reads CASSPSTGIGRDEQFF. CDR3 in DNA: TGTGCCAGCAGCCCCTCGACAGGAATCGGTCGGGATGAGCAGTTCTTC.

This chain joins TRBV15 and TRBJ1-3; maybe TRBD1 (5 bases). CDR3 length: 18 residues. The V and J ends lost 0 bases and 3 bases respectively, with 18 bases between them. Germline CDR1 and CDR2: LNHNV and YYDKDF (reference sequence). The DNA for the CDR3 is TGTGCCACCAGCAGAGATCTCGGGACTAGTGCCGTTGGAAACACCATATATTTT. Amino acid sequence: CATSRDLGTSAVGNTIYF.

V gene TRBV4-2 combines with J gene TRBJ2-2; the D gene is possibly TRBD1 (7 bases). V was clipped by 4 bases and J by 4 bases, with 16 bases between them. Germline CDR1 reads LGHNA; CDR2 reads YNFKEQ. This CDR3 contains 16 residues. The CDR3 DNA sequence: TGTGCCAGCAGCCCCGACAGGGTGGAGGGCACCGGGGAGCTGTTTTTT. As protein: CASSPDRVEGTGELFF.

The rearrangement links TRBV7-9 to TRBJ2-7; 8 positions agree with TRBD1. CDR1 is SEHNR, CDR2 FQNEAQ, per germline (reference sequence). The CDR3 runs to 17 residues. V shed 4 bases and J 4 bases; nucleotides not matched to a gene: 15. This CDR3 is CASSWPGQATTIYEQYF. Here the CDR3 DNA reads TGTGCCAGCAGCTGGCCGGGACAGGCCACTACTATTTACGAGCAGTACTTC.

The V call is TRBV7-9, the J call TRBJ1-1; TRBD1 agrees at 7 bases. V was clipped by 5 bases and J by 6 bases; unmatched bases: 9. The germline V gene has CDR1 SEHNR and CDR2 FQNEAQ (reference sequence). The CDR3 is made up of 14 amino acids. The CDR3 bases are TGTGCCAGCAGCCCCCCAGACAGGGAGGCTGAAGCTTTCTTT. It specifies CASSPPDREAEAFF.

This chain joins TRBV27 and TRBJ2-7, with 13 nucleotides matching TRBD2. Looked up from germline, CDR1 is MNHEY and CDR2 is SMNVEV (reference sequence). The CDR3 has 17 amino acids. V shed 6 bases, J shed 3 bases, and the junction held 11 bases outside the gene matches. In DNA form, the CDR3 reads TGTGCCAGCAGAGGGAGAAGGGGACTAGCGGGATTCTACGAGCAGTACTTC. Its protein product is CASRGRRGLAGFYEQYF.

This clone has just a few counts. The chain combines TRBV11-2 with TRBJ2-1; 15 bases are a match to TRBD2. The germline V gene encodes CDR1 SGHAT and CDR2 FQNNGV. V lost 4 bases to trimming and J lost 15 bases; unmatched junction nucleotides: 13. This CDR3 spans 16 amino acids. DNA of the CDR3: TGTGCCAGCAGCTGGGGGACTAGCGGGAGGTATTTGCTTCCGTTCTTC. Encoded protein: CASSWGTSGRYLLPFF.

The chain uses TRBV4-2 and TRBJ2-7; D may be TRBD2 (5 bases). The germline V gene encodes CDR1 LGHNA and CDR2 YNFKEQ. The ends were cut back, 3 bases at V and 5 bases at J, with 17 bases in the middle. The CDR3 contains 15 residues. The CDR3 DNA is TGTGCCAGCAGCCACGCCACTAGTACCGGCCACGAGCAGTACTTC. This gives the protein CASSHATSTGHEQYF.

The CDR3 sequence is CASSEARGGRGNTIYF. The DNA for the CDR3 is TGTGCCAGCAGTGAAGCGCGGGGGGGACGGGGAAACACCATATATTTT. The chain has TRBV2 and TRBJ1-3, with a possible D match to TRBD1 (5 bases). The V end lost 0 bases, the J end lost 4 bases, and 13 bases lay between the germline ends. This CDR3 has 16 amino acids. CDR1 is SNHLY and CDR2 is FYNNEI in the germline V gene.

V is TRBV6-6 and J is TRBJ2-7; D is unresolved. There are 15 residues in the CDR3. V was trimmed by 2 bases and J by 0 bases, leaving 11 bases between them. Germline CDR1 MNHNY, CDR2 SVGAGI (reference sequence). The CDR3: CASSYEAYPSYEQYF. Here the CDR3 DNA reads TGTGCCAGCAGTTACGAGGCGTACCCCTCCTACGAGCAGTACTTC.

CDR3 residues: CSVRQGLYEQYF. For the CDR3, the DNA is TGCAGCGTCCGACAGGGTCTCTACGAGCAGTACTTC. The chain links TRBV29-1 to TRBJ2-7, with 7 bases matching TRBD1. CDR1 and CDR2 (germline): SQVTM, ANQGSEA. The CDR3 contains 12 residues. Trimming at V came to 6 bases and at J to 3 bases, leaving 5 bases not matched to a gene.

The CDR3 DNA is TGCGCCAGCAGCCAAACGGGACTAGCGGGAGCCGAGCAGTACTTC. It yields the protein CASSQTGLAGAEQYF. The J gene is TRBJ2-7, the V gene TRBV4-1; TRBD2 aligns across 14 bases. The germline CDR1 and CDR2 sequences are MGHRA and YSYEKL. Trimming took 2 bases from V and 6 from J; bases not matched to a gene: 3. This CDR3 is built from 15 residues.

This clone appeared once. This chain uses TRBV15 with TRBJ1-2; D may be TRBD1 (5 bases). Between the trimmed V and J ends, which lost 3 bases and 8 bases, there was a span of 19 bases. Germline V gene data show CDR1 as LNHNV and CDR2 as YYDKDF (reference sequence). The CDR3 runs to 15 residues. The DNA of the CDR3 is TGTGCCACCAGCAGGGATGCACGAGGGGCTAGCGGCTACACCTTC. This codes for CATSRDARGASGYTF.